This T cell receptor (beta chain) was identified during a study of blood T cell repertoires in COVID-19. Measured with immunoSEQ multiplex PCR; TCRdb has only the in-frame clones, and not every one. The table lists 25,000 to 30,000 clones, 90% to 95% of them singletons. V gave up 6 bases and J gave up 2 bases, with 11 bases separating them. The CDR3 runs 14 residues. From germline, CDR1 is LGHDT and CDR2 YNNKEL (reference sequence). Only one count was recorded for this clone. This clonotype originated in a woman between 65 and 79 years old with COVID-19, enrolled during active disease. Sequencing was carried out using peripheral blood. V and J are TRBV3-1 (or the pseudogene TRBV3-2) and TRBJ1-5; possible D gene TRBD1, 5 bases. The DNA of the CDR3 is TGTGCCAGCAGTGAAGGGGTAGGCAATCAGCCCCAGCATTTT. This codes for CASSEGVGNQPQHF.